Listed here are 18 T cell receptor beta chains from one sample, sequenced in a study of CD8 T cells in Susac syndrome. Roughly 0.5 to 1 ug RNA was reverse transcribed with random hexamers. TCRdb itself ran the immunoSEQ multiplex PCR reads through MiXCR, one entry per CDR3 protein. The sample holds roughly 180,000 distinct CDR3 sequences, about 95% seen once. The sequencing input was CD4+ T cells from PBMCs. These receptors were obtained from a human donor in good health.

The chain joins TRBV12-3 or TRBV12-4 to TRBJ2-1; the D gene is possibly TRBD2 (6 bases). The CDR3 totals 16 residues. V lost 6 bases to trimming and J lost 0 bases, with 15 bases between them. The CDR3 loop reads CASSKSSVRSYNEQFF. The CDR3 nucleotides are TGTGCCAGCAGCAAGTCTAGCGTGCGCTCCTACAATGAGCAGTTCTTC.

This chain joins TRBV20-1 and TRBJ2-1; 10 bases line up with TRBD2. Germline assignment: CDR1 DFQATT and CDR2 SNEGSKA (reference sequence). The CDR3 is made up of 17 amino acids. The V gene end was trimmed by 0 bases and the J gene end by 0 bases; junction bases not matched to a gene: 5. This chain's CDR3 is CSARDSGRTSSYNEQFF. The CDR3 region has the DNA TGCAGTGCTAGAGATAGCGGGAGGACTAGCTCCTACAATGAGCAGTTCTTC.

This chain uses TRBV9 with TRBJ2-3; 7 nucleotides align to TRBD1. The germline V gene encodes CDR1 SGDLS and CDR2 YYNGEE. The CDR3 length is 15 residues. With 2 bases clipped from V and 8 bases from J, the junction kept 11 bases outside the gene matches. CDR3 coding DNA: TGTGCCAGCAGCGTGGGAAGGGGGCAAGTTGTTACGCAGTATTTT. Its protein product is CASSVGRGQVVTQYF.

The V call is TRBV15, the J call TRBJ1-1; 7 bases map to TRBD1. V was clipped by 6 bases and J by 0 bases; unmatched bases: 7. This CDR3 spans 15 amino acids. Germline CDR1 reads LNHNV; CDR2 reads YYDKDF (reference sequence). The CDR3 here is CATREQGLVNTEAFF. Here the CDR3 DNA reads TGTGCCACCAGGGAACAGGGGCTGGTGAACACTGAAGCTTTCTTT.

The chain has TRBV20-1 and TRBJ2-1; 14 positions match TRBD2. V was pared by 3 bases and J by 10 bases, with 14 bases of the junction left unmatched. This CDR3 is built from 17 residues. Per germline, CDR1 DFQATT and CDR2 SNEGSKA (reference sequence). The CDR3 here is CSASTGTSGSHLREQFF. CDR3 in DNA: TGCAGTGCTAGCACCGGGACTAGCGGGAGCCACCTACGGGAGCAGTTCTTC.

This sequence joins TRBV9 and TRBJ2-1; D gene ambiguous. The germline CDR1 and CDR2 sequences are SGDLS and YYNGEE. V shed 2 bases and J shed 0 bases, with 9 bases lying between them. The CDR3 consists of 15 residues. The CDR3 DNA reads TGTGCCAGCAGCGTGAACGGTGGCTCCTACAATGAGCAGTTCTTC. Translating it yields CASSVNGGSYNEQFF. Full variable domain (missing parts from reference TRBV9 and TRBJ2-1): DSGVTQTPKHLITATGQRVTLRCSPRSGDLSVYWYQQSLDQGLQFLIQYYNGEERAKGNILERFSAQQFPDLHSELNLSSLELGDSALYFCASSVNGGSYNEQFFGPGTRLTVL.

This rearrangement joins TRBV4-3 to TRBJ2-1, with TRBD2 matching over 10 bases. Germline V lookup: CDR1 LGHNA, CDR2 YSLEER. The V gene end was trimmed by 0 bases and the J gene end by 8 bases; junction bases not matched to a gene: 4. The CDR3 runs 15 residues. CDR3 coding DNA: TGCGCCAGCAGCCAAGAGCTAGCGGGAGTCGATGAGCAGTTCTTC. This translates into CASSQELAGVDEQFF.

The CDR3 nucleotides read TGTGCCTGGAGTGGGCAGGGTACCTCTTACGAGCAGTACTTC. Protein product: CAWSGQGTSYEQYF. The rearrangement joins TRBV30 to TRBJ2-7, with a tentative D call TRBD1 (5 bases). Germline CDR1 is GTSNPN and CDR2 is SVGIG (reference sequence). This CDR3 contains 14 residues. V shed 1 base and J shed 4 bases, with 14 bases lying between them.

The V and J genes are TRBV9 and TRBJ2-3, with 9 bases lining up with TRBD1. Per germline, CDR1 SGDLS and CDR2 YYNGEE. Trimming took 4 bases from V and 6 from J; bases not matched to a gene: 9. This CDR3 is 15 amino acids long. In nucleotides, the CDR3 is TGTGCCAGCAGCTCTCGGACAGGGGCAGTCGATACGCAGTATTTT. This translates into CASSSRTGAVDTQYF.

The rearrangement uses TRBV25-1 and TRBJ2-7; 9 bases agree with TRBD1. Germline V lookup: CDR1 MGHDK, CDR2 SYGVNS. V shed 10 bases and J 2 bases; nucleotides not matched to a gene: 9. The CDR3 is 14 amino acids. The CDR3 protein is CAIEGQGSPYEQYF. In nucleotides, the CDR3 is TGTGCCATCGAGGGACAGGGATCGCCCTACGAGCAGTACTTC.

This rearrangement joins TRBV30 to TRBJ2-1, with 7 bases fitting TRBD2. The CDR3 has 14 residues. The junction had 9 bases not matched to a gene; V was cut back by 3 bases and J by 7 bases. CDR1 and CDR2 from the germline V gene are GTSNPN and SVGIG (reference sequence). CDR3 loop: CAWSSLGGVNEQFF. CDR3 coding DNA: TGTGCCTGGAGCTCCCTGGGGGGGGTTAATGAGCAGTTCTTC.

In DNA, the CDR3 is TGTGCCAGCAGCTTACAGGTTGAGACCGGGGAGCTGTTTTTT. This translates into CASSLQVETGELFF. V is TRBV7-9 and J is TRBJ2-2; D ambiguous. V was clipped by 2 bases and J by 5 bases, with 9 bases between them. Germline-derived CDR1 and CDR2 are SEHNR and FQNEAQ (reference sequence). The CDR3 covers 14 residues.

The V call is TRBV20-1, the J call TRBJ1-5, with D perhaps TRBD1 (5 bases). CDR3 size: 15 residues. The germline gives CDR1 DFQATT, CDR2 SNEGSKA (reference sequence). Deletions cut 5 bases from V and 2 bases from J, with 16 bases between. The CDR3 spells CSAQRRVMGNQPQHF. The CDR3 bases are TGCAGTGCTCAGCGCAGGGTAATGGGCAATCAGCCCCAGCATTTT.

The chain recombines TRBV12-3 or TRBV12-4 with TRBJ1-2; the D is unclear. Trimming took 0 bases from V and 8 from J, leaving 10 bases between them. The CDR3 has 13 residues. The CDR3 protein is CASSLARQDGYTF. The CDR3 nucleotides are TGTGCCAGCAGTTTAGCGCGGCAGGACGGCTACACCTTC.

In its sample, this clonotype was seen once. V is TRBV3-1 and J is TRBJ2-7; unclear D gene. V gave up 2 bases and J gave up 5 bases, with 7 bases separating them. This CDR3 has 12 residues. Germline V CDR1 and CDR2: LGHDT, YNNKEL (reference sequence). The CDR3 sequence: CASSQRRNEQYF. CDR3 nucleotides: TGTGCCAGCAGCCAAAGGCGTAACGAGCAGTACTTC.

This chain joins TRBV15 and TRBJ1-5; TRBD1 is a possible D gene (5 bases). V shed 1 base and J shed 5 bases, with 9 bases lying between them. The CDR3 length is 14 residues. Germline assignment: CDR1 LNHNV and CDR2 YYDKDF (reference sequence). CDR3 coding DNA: TGTGCCACCAGCAGAGGGAGAGGGGATCAGCCCCAGCATTTT. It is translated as CATSRGRGDQPQHF. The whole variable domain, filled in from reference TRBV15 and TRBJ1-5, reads DAMVIQNPRYQVTQFGKPVTLSCSQTLNHNVMYWYQQKSSQAPKLLFHYYDKDFNNEADTPDNFQSRRPNTSFCFLDIRSPGLGDTAMYLCATSRGRGDQPQHFGDGTRLSIL.

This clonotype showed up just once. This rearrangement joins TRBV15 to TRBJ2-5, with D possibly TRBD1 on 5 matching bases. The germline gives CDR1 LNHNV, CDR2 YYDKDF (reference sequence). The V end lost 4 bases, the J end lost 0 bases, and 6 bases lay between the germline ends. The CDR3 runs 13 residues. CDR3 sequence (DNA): TGTGCCACCAGCAAGGGGAACCAAGAGACCCAGTACTTC. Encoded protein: CATSKGNQETQYF. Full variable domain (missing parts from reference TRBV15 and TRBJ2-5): DAMVIQNPRYQVTQFGKPVTLSCSQTLNHNVMYWYQQKSSQAPKLLFHYYDKDFNNEADTPDNFQSRRPNTSFCFLDIRSPGLGDTAMYLCATSKGNQETQYFGPGTRLLVL.

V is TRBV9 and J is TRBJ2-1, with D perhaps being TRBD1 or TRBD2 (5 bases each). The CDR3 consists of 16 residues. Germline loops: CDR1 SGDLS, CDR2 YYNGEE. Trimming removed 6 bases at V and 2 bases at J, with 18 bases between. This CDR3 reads CASTEPGPMTYNEQFF. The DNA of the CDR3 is TGTGCCAGCACCGAACCGGGACCAATGACCTACAATGAGCAGTTCTTC. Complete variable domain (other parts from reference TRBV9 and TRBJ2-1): DSGVTQTPKHLITATGQRVTLRCSPRSGDLSVYWYQQSLDQGLQFLIQYYNGEERAKGNILERFSAQQFPDLHSELNLSSLELGDSALYFCASTEPGPMTYNEQFFGPGTRLTVL.